These 12 T cell receptor beta chains originate from one sample sequenced in a study of blood T cell repertoires in COVID-19. Libraries were prepared by immunoSEQ multiplex PCR; TCRdb keeps only in-frame clonotypes and omits some of them. The sample has roughly 190,000 clones; roughly 79% are singletons. The material sequenced was peripheral blood. These receptors originate from a woman in her thirties or forties with COVID-19, enrolled during active disease.

This rearrangement joins TRBV28 to TRBJ2-7; D is possibly TRBD1 (5 bases). Germline lookup yields CDR1 MDHEN and CDR2 SYDVKM. The CDR3 has 14 amino acids. V gave up 8 bases and J gave up 0 bases, with 14 bases separating them. CDR3 DNA: TGTGCCAGCGTGGGGCTCTCGGGCTCCTACGAGCAGTACTTC. Its translation is CASVGLSGSYEQYF.

This sequence joins TRBV9 and TRBJ1-5, with D possibly being TRBD1 (5 bases). Germline-derived CDR1 and CDR2 are SGDLS and YYNGEE. The CDR3 length is 14 residues. Trimming cost V 0 bases and J 6 bases, with 10 bases left between them. This chain's CDR3 is CASSVGGTGQPQHF. The CDR3 DNA reads TGTGCCAGCAGCGTAGGCGGGACTGGTCAGCCCCAGCATTTT.

The rearrangement joins TRBV19 to TRBJ1-1, with D perhaps TRBD1 (6 bases). Germline CDR1 LNHDA, CDR2 SQIVND (reference sequence). The CDR3 totals 12 residues. V lost 7 bases to trimming and J lost 5 bases, with 11 bases between them. The CDR3 sequence is CASTDRITEAFF. The CDR3 region has the DNA TGTGCCAGTACCGACAGGATAACTGAAGCTTTCTTT.

This chain uses TRBV7-2 with TRBJ2-2; D not resolved. Per germline, CDR1 SGHTA and CDR2 FQGNSA. The V gene lost 2 bases and the J gene lost 15 bases, with 22 bases spanning the gap. The CDR3 consists of 15 residues. The CDR3 region has the DNA TGTGCCAGCAGCTTACAATCCACCACACCTGTCCCGATGTTTTTT. Translation gives CASSLQSTTPVPMFF.

The chain carries TRBV7-3 and TRBJ2-5, with D possibly being TRBD2 (6 bases). V gave up 5 bases and J gave up 4 bases, with 14 bases separating them. The CDR3 spans 14 residues. Germline CDR1 reads SGHTA; CDR2 reads FQGTGA. The CDR3 loop reads CASSPAGAGETQYF. The CDR3 DNA sequence: TGTGCCAGCAGCCCAGCGGGCGCGGGAGAGACCCAGTACTTC.

Here the CDR3 reads CASSLDFTYEQYV. The CDR3 DNA is TGTGCCAGCAGCTTAGACTTTACCTACGAGCAGTACGTC. The J gene is TRBJ2-7, the V gene TRBV7-2, with unresolved D. CDR1 SGHTA and CDR2 FQGNSA come from the germline V gene. The CDR3 contains 13 residues. The V and J ends lost 1 base and 2 bases respectively, with 6 bases between them.

The J gene is TRBJ1-2, the V gene TRBV18; 8 bases line up with TRBD1. Trimming removed 3 bases from V and 4 bases from J; junction bases left unmatched: 1. The CDR3 is 13 residues long. The germline CDR1 and CDR2 sequences are KGHSH and LQKENI. CDR3 sequence: CASSPDRGYGYTF. DNA for the CDR3: TGTGCCAGCTCACCCGACAGGGGCTATGGCTACACCTTC. The complete variable domain, with remaining parts taken from reference TRBV18 and TRBJ1-2, reads NAGVMQNPRHLVRRRGQEARLRCSPMKGHSHVYWYRQLPEEGLKFMVYLQKENIIDESGMPKERFSAEFPKEGPSILRIQQVVRGDSAAYFCASSPDRGYGYTFGSGTRLTVV.

The rearrangement links TRBV19 to TRBJ2-2, with 8 bases lining up with TRBD1. CDR1 LNHDA and CDR2 SQIVND come from the germline V gene (reference sequence). The CDR3 consists of 14 residues. The V gene end was trimmed by 5 bases and the J gene end by 4 bases; junction bases not matched to a gene: 3. Written as DNA, the CDR3 is TGTGCCAGTAGTGACAGGGGTGGCACCGGGGAGCTGTTTTTT. It specifies CASSDRGGTGELFF.

The rearrangement links TRBV19 to TRBJ2-1; 9 bases align to TRBD2. The CDR3 runs to 16 residues. The ends lost 5 bases at V and 10 bases at J; junction bases unmatched: 15. Germline-derived CDR1 and CDR2 are LNHDA and SQIVND (reference sequence). CDR3 sequence reads: CASSALLGGGADEQFF. CDR3 sequence (DNA): TGTGCCAGTAGTGCCTTATTAGGCGGGGGGGCCGACGAGCAGTTCTTC.

The rearrangement joins TRBV6-6 to TRBJ2-7, with D perhaps matching TRBD1 (6 bases). The V gene lost 5 bases and the J gene lost 2 bases, with 19 bases spanning the gap. The germline V gene encodes CDR1 MNHNY and CDR2 SVGAGI (reference sequence). The CDR3 is made up of 16 amino acids. The CDR3 DNA is TGTGCCAGCAGTGACTACCGGGACAACCCCACCTACGAGCAGTACTTC. Protein product: CASSDYRDNPTYEQYF.

The chain couples TRBV2 to TRBJ2-1; 13 bases align to TRBD2. CDR3 length equals 16 residues. The germline V gene encodes CDR1 SNHLY and CDR2 FYNNEI. Trimming at V came to 6 bases and at J to 7 bases, leaving 9 bases not matched to a gene. In nucleotides, the CDR3 is TGTGCCAGCAGGCGCCGACTAGCGGGAGGATGGAATGAGCAGTTCTTC. Protein sequence: CASRRRLAGGWNEQFF.

This chain joins TRBV5-4 and TRBJ2-1, with D hard to call. V lost 0 bases to trimming and J lost 0 bases, with 7 bases between them. Germline V gives CDR1 SGHNT, CDR2 YYREEE (reference sequence). The CDR3 sequence is 15 residues long. CDR3 nucleotide sequence: TGTGCCAGCAGCTTGGACTACCCCTCCTACAATGAGCAGTTCTTC. This sequence encodes CASSLDYPSYNEQFF.